Listed below are T cell receptor beta chains from one sample, sequenced in a study of T cell responses to AZD1222 COVID-19 vaccine. Generated by immunoSEQ multiplex PCR, the TCRdb table keeps only in-frame clones and is missing some. The sample consists of about 79,000 clones, 83% of them appearing once. The sequenced sample was peripheral blood, obtained 28 days after the second AZD1222 dose. Every receptor here comes from an adult who received the AZD1222 COVID-19 vaccine. Both conserved end residues are part of each CDR3. D genes are given only for firm matches. Part of the rows lack a size; the others show once, few, many or a class for expanded clones.

v_call: TRBV11-2; d_call: .; clone_size: .; j_call: TRBJ2-7; cdr3_nt: TGTGCCAGCAGCGACCCCTTTGCCAAGAGCTACGAGCAGTACTTC; cdr3_aa: CASSDPFAKSYEQYF
v_call: TRBV30; d_call: TRBD1; clone_size: .; j_call: TRBJ1-1; cdr3_nt: TGTGCCTGGAGCGCCGACAGGGACACTGAAGCTTTCTTT; cdr3_aa: CAWSADRDTEAFF
v_call: TRBV7-9; d_call: TRBD1; clone_size: .; j_call: TRBJ2-7; cdr3_nt: TGTGCCAGCAGCAGCAGGGGGATTGGGTTCGAGCAGTACTTC; cdr3_aa: CASSSRGIGFEQYF
v_call: TRBV7-3; d_call: .; clone_size: few; j_call: TRBJ2-5; cdr3_nt: TGTGCCAGCAGCTTAATGCCGGGGGCGGGGGAGACCCAGTACTTC; cdr3_aa: CASSLMPGAGETQYF
v_call: TRBV2; d_call: TRBD1; clone_size: .; j_call: TRBJ2-2; cdr3_nt: TGTGCCAGGACAGGGCCGAACACCGGGGAGCTGTTTTTT; cdr3_aa: CARTGPNTGELFF
v_call: TRBV7-2; d_call: .; clone_size: .; j_call: TRBJ1-2; cdr3_nt: TGTGCCAGCAGCTTAGAGACCCGACATGGCTACACCTTC; cdr3_aa: CASSLETRHGYTF
v_call: TRBV28; d_call: TRBD1; clone_size: few; j_call: TRBJ1-2; cdr3_nt: TGTGCCAGCAGCCCACCGGGACAGGCCTATGGCTACACCTTC; cdr3_aa: CASSPPGQAYGYTF
v_call: TRBV3-1/TRBV3-2; d_call: TRBD1; clone_size: .; j_call: TRBJ2-2; cdr3_nt: TGTGCCAGCAGCCGGCAACAGGGGGCCGGGGAGCTGTTTTTT; cdr3_aa: CASSRQQGAGELFF
v_call: TRBV5-1; d_call: .; clone_size: .; j_call: TRBJ1-2; cdr3_nt: TGCGCCAGCAGCCCTCGGGACACGACTAACTATGGCTACACCTTC; cdr3_aa: CASSPRDTTNYGYTF
v_call: TRBV27; d_call: TRBD1; clone_size: .; j_call: TRBJ2-7; cdr3_nt: TGTGCCACCCGACAGGGAAACTACGAGCAGTACTTC; cdr3_aa: CATRQGNYEQYF
v_call: TRBV19; d_call: .; clone_size: .; j_call: TRBJ2-2; cdr3_nt: TGTGCCAGTAGCCCGGGTCGGGTGGGGGGCGCAAAGACCGGGGAGCTGTTTTTT; cdr3_aa: CASSPGRVGGAKTGELFF
v_call: TRBV19; d_call: .; clone_size: once; j_call: TRBJ2-1; cdr3_nt: TGTGCCAGTAGTACCGACGGTGTGAGTGGTGAGCAGTTCTTC; cdr3_aa: CASSTDGVSGEQFF
v_call: TRBV7-9; d_call: .; clone_size: .; j_call: TRBJ1-4; cdr3_nt: TGTGCCAGCAGCTCGACAGACAGAGGGGGTGAAAAACTGTTTTTT; cdr3_aa: CASSSTDRGGEKLFF
v_call: TRBV28; d_call: .; clone_size: .; j_call: TRBJ1-1; cdr3_nt: TGTGCCAGCAGTTTGAAGGGTTACACTGAAGCTTTCTTT; cdr3_aa: CASSLKGYTEAFF
v_call: TRBV28; d_call: .; clone_size: .; j_call: TRBJ1-3; cdr3_nt: TGTGCCAGCAGTTTAACACTAGGGTCTGGAAACACCATATATTTT; cdr3_aa: CASSLTLGSGNTIYF
v_call: TRBV2; d_call: .; clone_size: .; j_call: TRBJ2-7; cdr3_nt: TGTGCCAGCACCCCCGGGACTCCATACGAGCAGTACTTC; cdr3_aa: CASTPGTPYEQYF
v_call: TRBV5-4; d_call: TRBD2; clone_size: .; j_call: TRBJ2-1; cdr3_nt: TGTGCCAGCAGCAAAGGGACTAGCGGGCCCACTCGTAATAATGAGCAGTTCTTC; cdr3_aa: CASSKGTSGPTRNNEQFF
v_call: TRBV27; d_call: .; clone_size: .; j_call: TRBJ2-1; cdr3_nt: TGTGCCAGCAGTTTTTCCCAGGCCCTCTACAATGAGCAGTTCTTC; cdr3_aa: CASSFSQALYNEQFF
v_call: TRBV6-5; d_call: .; clone_size: .; j_call: TRBJ2-5; cdr3_nt: TGTGCCAGCAGCGACGGGACGTATCAAGAGACCCAGTACTTC; cdr3_aa: CASSDGTYQETQYF
v_call: TRBV5-1; d_call: .; clone_size: .; j_call: TRBJ1-1; cdr3_nt: TGCGCCAGCAGCTCCGGGAGGAACACTGAAGCTTTCTTT; cdr3_aa: CASSSGRNTEAFF
v_call: TRBV6-5; d_call: TRBD1; clone_size: .; j_call: TRBJ2-3; cdr3_nt: TGTGCCAGCAGACAGGGGCGAAGCACAGATACGCAGTATTTT; cdr3_aa: CASRQGRSTDTQYF
v_call: TRBV2; d_call: TRBD1; clone_size: .; j_call: TRBJ1-2; cdr3_nt: TGTGCCAGCAGGGAGAGGACAGGGGATAACTATGGCTACACCTTC; cdr3_aa: CASRERTGDNYGYTF
v_call: TRBV7-9; d_call: .; clone_size: .; j_call: TRBJ1-1; cdr3_nt: TGTGCCAGCAGCCTACCCCGGACTGAAGCTTTCTTT; cdr3_aa: CASSLPRTEAFF
v_call: TRBV5-6; d_call: TRBD1; clone_size: .; j_call: TRBJ1-1; cdr3_nt: TGTGCCAGCAGCTTGCGACAGGGGAACACTGAAGCTTTCTTT; cdr3_aa: CASSLRQGNTEAFF